These T cell receptor beta chains were read from a single sample in a study of T cell repertoires in cytomegalovirus infection. Via MiXCR, TCRdb re-called the reads, giving one row per CDR3 protein. The profile shows roughly 500,000 distinct CDR3 sequences, 33% of them singletons. Their recognized antigens are unknown. The sample was cultured PBMCs, taken from culture after CMV antigen stimulation. The source of these receptors is a human donor in good health (CMV status not recorded). Some clones in this sample may be carry-over from other donors' samples. Each CDR3 is given with its conserved first and last residue. The order of the fields is D gene, J gene, clone size, V gene, CDR3 DNA, CDR3 protein. D genes are given only for firm matches. The size entry is marked missing in some rows and otherwise reads once, few, many or a size class.

>TRBD1|TRBJ1-2|few|TRBV11-2
TGTGCCAGCAGTCTGTCCGGGACAGGGTCCGCTGGCTACACCTTC
CASSLSGTGSAGYTF
>TRBD2|TRBJ2-5|few|TRBV7-2
TGTGCCAGCAGCTTCTTGACTAGCGGGAGAGGAAAGACCCAGTACTTC
CASSFLTSGRGKTQYF
>TRBD2|TRBJ2-3|many|TRBV7-2
TGTGCCAGCAGGCTTGGAGCGGGAGGGCCAGATACGCAGTATTTT
CASRLGAGGPDTQYF
>NA|TRBJ2-5|many|TRBV7-2
TGTGCCAGCAGCTTCGGACGGGAAGAGACCCAGTACTTC
CASSFGREETQYF
>TRBD2|TRBJ2-5|NA|TRBV27
TGTGCCAGCAGCCACTTCCGGGGGGTTGAGACCCAGTACTTC
CASSHFRGVETQYF
>NA|TRBJ1-1|NA|TRBV7-6
TGTGCCAGCAGCTTTCAGGGAACTGAAGCTTTCTTT
CASSFQGTEAFF
>NA|TRBJ1-2|NA|TRBV12-3/TRBV12-4
TGTGCCAGCAGTTTGTCAGGGGTCTATGGCTACACCTTC
CASSLSGVYGYTF
>NA|TRBJ1-5|few|TRBV10-3
TGTGCCATCAGTGAGTCGTCAGGGTTTCAGCCCCAGCATTTT
CAISESSGFQPQHF
>NA|TRBJ2-6|many|TRBV6-5
TGTGCCAGCAGCACAGGGTCCTCTGGGGCCAACGTCCTGACTTTC
CASSTGSSGANVLTF
>NA|TRBJ2-1|NA|TRBV20-1
TGCAGTAGCCGGGACTTATCCTACAATGAGCAGTTCTTC
CSSRDLSYNEQFF
>TRBD1|TRBJ2-7|NA|TRBV27
TGTGCCAGCAGGTGGACAGGGGGCTACGAGCAGTACTTC
CASRWTGGYEQYF
>TRBD2|TRBJ2-2|NA|TRBV12-3/TRBV12-4
TGTGCCAGCAGCCGGGGGGACACCGGGGAGCTGTTTTTT
CASSRGDTGELFF
>NA|TRBJ2-3|few|TRBV4-3
TGCGCCAGCAGCCAAAGCGGTTCTAGCACAGATACGCAGTATTTT
CASSQSGSSTDTQYF
>NA|TRBJ2-7|few|TRBV7-2
TGTGCCAGCAGCTTAGTACCCATCTACGAGCAGTACTTC
CASSLVPIYEQYF
>TRBD2|TRBJ2-2|few|TRBV25-1
TGTGCCAGCAGTGAGGGACTAGCGGGAGTTGGGGAGCTGTTTTTT
CASSEGLAGVGELFF
>NA|TRBJ1-1|few|TRBV7-2
TGTGCCAGCAGCTTGGGGGTACAAATGAACACTGAAGCTTTCTTT
CASSLGVQMNTEAFF
>TRBD2|TRBJ2-1|NA|TRBV7-8
TGTGCCAGCAGCGAGGGGGGGCTAGCGGGGCTCAATGAGCAGTTCTTC
CASSEGGLAGLNEQFF
>TRBD1|TRBJ1-5|few|TRBV7-8
TGTGCCAGCAGCTTAGGAGTCGGGCAGGGGGCGAAGCCCCAGCATTTT
CASSLGVGQGAKPQHF
>NA|TRBJ2-4|NA|TRBV2
TGTGCCAGCAGTCCGACGTCCGGGCGAGGCATTCAGTACTTC
CASSPTSGRGIQYF
>TRBD1|TRBJ1-2|NA|TRBV19
TGTGCCAGTAGTATTGGGACAGCCTATGGCTACACCTTC
CASSIGTAYGYTF
>TRBD2|TRBJ2-1|NA|TRBV12-5
TGTGCTAGTGGTTCTTCCGGGACTAGCGGCAATGAGCAGTTCTTC
CASGSSGTSGNEQFF
>TRBD2|TRBJ2-3|NA|TRBV28
TGTGCCAGCAGTCAACCGGGGGGGGCCCAATTGGATACGCAGTATTTT
CASSQPGGAQLDTQYF
>NA|TRBJ2-4|few|TRBV7-2
TGTGCCAGCAGCACCGAACCGGGACCTTCCCAGTACTTC
CASSTEPGPSQYF
>TRBD1|TRBJ1-2|NA|TRBV19
TGTGCCAGTAAACTACAGGGGAGAACCTCGGACTATGGCTACACCTTC
CASKLQGRTSDYGYTF
>TRBD2|TRBJ2-7|NA|TRBV7-8
TGTGCCAGCAGCCCCCGACTAGCGGGAGCGACTCCTTACTACGAGCAGTACTTC
CASSPRLAGATPYYEQYF
>NA|TRBJ2-7|NA|TRBV30
TGTGCCTGGGTTAGACAGGGAGGTTCCTACGAGCAGTACTTC
CAWVRQGGSYEQYF
>TRBD1|TRBJ2-5|NA|TRBV30
TGTGCCTGGGACAGGGAAGAGACCCAGTACTTC
CAWDREETQYF
>TRBD1|TRBJ1-1|NA|TRBV10-3
TGTGCCATCTCCGGGACAGGTGGTTTAACTGAAGCTTTCTTT
CAISGTGGLTEAFF
>NA|TRBJ2-7|few|TRBV12-3/TRBV12-4
TGTGCCAGCAGTTTTAGAGGAGCAGGACACGAGCAGTACTTC
CASSFRGAGHEQYF
>NA|TRBJ2-2|once|TRBV7-9
TGTGCCAGCAGCCCGCGGAGATGGGGCGGGGAGCTGTTTTTT
CASSPRRWGGELFF
>NA|TRBJ2-7|NA|TRBV5-1
TGCGCCAGCAGTCGGGGGCAGGGTCTTGATTCCTACGAGCAGTACTTC
CASSRGQGLDSYEQYF
>NA|TRBJ2-7|NA|TRBV12-3/TRBV12-4
TGTGCCAGCAGTTTGGGACGCCCAAACGCCTACGAGCAGTACTTC
CASSLGRPNAYEQYF
>NA|TRBJ1-5|NA|TRBV23-1
TGCGCCAGCAGTCAATCAGGGGGAGAAGTTAGCAATCAGCCCCAGCATTTT
CASSQSGGEVSNQPQHF
>NA|TRBJ1-4|NA|TRBV20-1
TGCAGTGCCCAGGGTTTGGATGAAAAACTGTTTTTT
CSAQGLDEKLFF